The clone carrying this T cell receptor beta chain was detected only once. The antigen remains undetermined. Amplification used 60 Vbeta primers and 13 Jbeta primers. Generated by immunoSEQ multiplex PCR, the TCRdb table keeps only in-frame clones and is missing some. The table has approximately 160,000 clones, approximately 80% seen once. This sample is drawn from a study of cytomegalovirus exposure and HLA in healthy donors. General study findings and limits: Later genetic work tied a missense DCLRE1C variant to beta-chain V and J trimming. An apparent linkage of common viral pathogens to several of the most significant clusters emerged in a later analysis.

The sequencing sample was made of PBMCs. The clonotype was recovered from a woman between 18 and 29 years old in good health and CMV-seronegative.

CDR3 nucleotide sequence: TGTGCCAGCAGCCCTATGACAGGGTTGGGCAATGAGCAGTTCTTC. Translating it yields CASSPMTGLGNEQFF. The chain recombines TRBV9 with TRBJ2-1; 7 nucleotides match TRBD1. Germline V lookup: CDR1 SGDLS, CDR2 YYNGEE. Trimming at V came to 4 bases and at J to 6 bases, leaving 10 bases not matched to a gene. The CDR3 length is 15 residues.